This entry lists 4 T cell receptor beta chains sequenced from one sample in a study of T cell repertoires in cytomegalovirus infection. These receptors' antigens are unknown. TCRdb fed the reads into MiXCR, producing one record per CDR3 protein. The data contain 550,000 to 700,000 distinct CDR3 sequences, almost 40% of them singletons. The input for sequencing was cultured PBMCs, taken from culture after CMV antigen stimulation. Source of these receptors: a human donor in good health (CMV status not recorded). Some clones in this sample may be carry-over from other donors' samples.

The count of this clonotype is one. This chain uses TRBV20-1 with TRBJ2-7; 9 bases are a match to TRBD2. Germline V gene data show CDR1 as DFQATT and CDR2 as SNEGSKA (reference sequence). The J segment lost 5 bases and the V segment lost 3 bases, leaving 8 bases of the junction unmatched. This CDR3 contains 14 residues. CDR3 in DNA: TGCAGTGCTAGGGTCTTTAGCGGGAGCCACGAGCAGTACTTC. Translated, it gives CSARVFSGSHEQYF.

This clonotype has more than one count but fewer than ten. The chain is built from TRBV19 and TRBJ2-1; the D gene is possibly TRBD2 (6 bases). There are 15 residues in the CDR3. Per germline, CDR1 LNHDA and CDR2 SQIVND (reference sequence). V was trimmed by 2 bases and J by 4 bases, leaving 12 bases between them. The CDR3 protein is CASSILRGGYNEQFF. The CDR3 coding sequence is TGTGCCAGTAGTATATTGCGGGGAGGATACAATGAGCAGTTCTTC. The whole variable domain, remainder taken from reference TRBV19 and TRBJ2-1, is DGGITQSPKYLFRKEGQNVTLSCEQNLNHDAMYWYRQDPGQGLRLIYYSQIVNDFQKGDIAEGYSVSREKKESFPLTVTSAQKNPTAFYLCASSILRGGYNEQFFGPGTRLTVL.

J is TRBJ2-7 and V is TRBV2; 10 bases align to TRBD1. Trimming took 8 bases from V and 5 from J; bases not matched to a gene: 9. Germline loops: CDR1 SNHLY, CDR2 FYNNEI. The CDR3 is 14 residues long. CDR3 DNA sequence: TGTGCCAGCCGACGGGACAGGGGTTCGAACGAGCAGTACTTC. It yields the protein CASRRDRGSNEQYF.

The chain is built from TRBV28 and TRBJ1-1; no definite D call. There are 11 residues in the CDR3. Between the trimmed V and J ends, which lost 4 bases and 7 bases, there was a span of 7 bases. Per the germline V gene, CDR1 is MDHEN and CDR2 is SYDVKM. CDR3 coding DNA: TGTGCCAGCAGTTCAAGACTTGAAGCTTTCTTT. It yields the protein CASSSRLEAFF.